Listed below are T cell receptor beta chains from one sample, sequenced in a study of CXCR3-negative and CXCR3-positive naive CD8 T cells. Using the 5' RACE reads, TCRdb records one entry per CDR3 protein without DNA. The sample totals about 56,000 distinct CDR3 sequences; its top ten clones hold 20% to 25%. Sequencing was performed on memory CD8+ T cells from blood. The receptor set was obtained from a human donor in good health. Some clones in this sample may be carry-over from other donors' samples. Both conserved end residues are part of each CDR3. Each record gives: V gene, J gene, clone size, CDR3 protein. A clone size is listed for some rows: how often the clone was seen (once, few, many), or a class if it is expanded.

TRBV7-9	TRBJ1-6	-	CASSSWVGSYNSPLHF
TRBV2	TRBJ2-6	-	CASKGGPGRGSAGANVLTF
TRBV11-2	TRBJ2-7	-	CASSSGLLDPLARYF
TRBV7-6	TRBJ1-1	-	CASSTRVGGALPEAFF
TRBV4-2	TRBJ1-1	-	CASSQDYGVTNTEAFF
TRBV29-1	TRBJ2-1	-	CSARGLAGRNEQFF
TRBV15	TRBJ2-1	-	CATSRVGSGAQFF
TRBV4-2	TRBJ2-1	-	CASSQDGLAGADNEQFF
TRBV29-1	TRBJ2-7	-	CSVGQGASYEQYF
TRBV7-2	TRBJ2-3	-	CASSLGEGADTQYF
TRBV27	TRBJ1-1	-	CASSADRENTEAFF
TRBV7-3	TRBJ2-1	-	CASSQGPGPDNEQFF
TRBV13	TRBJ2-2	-	CASSYTPGGVRELFF
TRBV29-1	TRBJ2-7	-	CSVEEEVQGYEQYF
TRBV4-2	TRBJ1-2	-	CASSQEPGQGYGYTF
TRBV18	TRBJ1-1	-	CASSPSGDDAFF
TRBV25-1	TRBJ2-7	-	CASSAAESYEQYF
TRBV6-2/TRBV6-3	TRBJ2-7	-	CASSYVEGADEQYF
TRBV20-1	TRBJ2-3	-	CSARGPPDRAGTDTQYF
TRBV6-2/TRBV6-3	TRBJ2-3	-	CASVSGGSTTDTQYF
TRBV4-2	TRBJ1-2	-	CASSQGRGLSDGYTF
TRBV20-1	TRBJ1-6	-	CSASVGRESSPLHF
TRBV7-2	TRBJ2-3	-	CASSLAMGDTQYF
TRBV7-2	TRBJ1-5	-	CASSFGAGNQPQHF
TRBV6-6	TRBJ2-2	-	CASSYGQGSISGELFF
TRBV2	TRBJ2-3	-	CASKMSGGSHTDTQYF
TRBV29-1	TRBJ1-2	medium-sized	CSAGSESYGYTF